The TCR beta chain described here comes from a study of cytomegalovirus exposure and HLA in healthy donors. Likely unrecorded immune exposures existed in these nominally healthy donors. The PCR employed 60 Vbeta primers together with 13 Jbeta primers. Measured with immunoSEQ multiplex PCR; TCRdb has only the in-frame clones, and not every one. Of 150,000 or so clones in the sample, around three quarters were seen once. This sequence originates from a male donor in good health and CMV-seropositive. The specimen sequenced was PBMCs.

CDR3 DNA: TGTGCCAGCAGCCTAGGGGACAGGGGGGAGACCCAGTACTTC. Translated, it gives CASSLGDRGETQYF. The genes are TRBV11-1 and TRBJ2-5; 11 bases are a match to TRBD1. Per the germline V gene, CDR1 is SGHAT and CDR2 is FQDESV (reference sequence). The CDR3 contains 14 residues. V lost 5 bases to trimming and J lost 5 bases; unmatched junction nucleotides: 4.